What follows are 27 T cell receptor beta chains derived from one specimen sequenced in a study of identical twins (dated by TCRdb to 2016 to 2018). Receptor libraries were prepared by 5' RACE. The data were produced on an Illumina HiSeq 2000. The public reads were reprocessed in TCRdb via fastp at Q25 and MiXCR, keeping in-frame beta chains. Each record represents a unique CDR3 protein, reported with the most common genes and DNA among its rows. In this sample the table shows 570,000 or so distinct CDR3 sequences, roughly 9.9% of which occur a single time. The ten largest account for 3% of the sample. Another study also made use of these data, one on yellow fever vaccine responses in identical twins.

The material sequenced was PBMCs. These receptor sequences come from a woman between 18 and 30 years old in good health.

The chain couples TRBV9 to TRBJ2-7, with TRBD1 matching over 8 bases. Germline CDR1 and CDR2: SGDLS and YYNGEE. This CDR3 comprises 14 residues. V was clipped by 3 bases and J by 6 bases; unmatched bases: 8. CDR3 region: CASSATQGEGEQYF. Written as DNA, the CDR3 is TGTGCCAGCAGCGCCACACAGGGGGAAGGCGAGCAGTACTTC. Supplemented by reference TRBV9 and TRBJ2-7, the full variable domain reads DSGVTQTPKHLITATGQRVTLRCSPRSGDLSVYWYQQSLDQGLQFLIQYYNGEERAKGNILERFSAQQFPDLHSELNLSSLELGDSALYFCASSATQGEGEQYFGPGTRLTVT.

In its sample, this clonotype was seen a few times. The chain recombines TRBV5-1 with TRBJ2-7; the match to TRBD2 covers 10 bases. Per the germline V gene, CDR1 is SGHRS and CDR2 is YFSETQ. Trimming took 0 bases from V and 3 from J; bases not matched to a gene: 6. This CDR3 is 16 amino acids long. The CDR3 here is CASSLVGTSVLYEQYF. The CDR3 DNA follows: TGCGCCAGCAGCTTGGTCGGGACTAGCGTCCTCTACGAGCAGTACTTC.

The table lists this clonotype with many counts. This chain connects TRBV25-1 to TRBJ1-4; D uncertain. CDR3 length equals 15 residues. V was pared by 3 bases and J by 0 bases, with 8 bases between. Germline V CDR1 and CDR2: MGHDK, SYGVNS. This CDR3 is CASSEQFATNEKLFF. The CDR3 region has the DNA TGTGCCAGCAGTGAGCAGTTTGCAACTAATGAAAAACTGTTTTTT.

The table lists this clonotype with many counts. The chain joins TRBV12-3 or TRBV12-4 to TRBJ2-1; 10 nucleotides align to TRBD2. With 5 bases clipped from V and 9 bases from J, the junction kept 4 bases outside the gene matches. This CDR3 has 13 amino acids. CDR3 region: CASSELAGAEQFF. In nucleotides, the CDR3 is TGTGCCAGCAGTGAGCTAGCGGGAGCTGAGCAGTTCTTC.

In nucleotides, the CDR3 is TGTGCCAGCAGCGTAGGACAGGGCTTGATCGGGGACATTCAGTACTTC. It codes for CASSVGQGLIGDIQYF. The V gene is TRBV9, the J gene TRBJ2-4; the match to TRBD1 covers 7 bases. The CDR3 length is 16 residues. The junction had 11 bases not matched to a gene; V was cut back by 0 bases and J by 8 bases. Germline-derived CDR1 and CDR2 are SGDLS and YYNGEE.

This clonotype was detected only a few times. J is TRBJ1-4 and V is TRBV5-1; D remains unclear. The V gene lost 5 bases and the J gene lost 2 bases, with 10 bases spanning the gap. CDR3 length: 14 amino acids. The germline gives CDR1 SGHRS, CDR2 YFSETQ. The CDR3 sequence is CASRRTGTNEKLFF. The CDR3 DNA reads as TGCGCCAGCAGACGGACTGGGACTAATGAAAAACTGTTTTTT.

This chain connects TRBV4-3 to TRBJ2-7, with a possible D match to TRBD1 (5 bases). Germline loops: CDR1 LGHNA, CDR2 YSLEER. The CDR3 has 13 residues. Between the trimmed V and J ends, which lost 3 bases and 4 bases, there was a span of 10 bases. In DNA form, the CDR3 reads TGCGCCAGCAGCCACGTGGCAGGGTACGAGCAGTACTTC. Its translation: CASSHVAGYEQYF.

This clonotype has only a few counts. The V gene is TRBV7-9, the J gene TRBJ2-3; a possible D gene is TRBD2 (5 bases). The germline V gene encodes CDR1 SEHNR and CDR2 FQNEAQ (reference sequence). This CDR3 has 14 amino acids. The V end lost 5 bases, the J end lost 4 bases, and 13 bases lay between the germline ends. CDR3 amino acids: CASSPTFGADTQYF. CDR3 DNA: TGTGCCAGCAGCCCCACCTTCGGGGCAGATACGCAGTATTTT.

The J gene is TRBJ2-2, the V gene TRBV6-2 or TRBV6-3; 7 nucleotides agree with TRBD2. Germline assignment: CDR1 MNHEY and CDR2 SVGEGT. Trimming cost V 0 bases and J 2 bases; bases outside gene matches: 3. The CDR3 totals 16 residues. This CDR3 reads CASSYSGGGNTGELFF. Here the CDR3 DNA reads TGTGCCAGCAGTTACTCGGGCGGGGGTAACACCGGGGAGCTGTTTTTT.

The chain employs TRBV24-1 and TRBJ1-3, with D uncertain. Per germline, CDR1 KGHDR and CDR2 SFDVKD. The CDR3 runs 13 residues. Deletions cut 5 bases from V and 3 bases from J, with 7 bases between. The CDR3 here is CATSAGIGNTIYF. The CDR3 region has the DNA TGTGCCACCAGTGCGGGGATTGGAAACACCATATATTTT.

The CDR3 nucleotides are TGTGCCAGCAGTTACTCGACGGCAGGGGTTTTAGCGAACACCGGGGAGCTGTTTTTT. Amino acid sequence: CASSYSTAGVLANTGELFF. The chain uses TRBV6-5 and TRBJ2-2, with D perhaps TRBD1 (6 bases). This CDR3 is built from 19 residues. The germline CDR1 and CDR2 sequences are MNHEY and SVGAGI. V was clipped by 0 bases and J by 0 bases, with 17 bases between them.

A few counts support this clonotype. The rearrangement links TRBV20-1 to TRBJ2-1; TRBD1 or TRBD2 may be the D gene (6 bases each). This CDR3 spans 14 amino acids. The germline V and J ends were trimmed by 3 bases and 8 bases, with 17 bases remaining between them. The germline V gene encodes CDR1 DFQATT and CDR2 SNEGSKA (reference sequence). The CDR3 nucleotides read TGCAGTGCTAGCCACCGGGGGCGCGGCTATGAGCAGTTCTTC. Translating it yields CSASHRGRGYEQFF.

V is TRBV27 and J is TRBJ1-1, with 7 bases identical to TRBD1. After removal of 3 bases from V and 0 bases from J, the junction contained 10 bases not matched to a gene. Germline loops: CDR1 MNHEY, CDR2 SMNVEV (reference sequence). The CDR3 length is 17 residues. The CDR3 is CASSFRVTGLMNTEAFF. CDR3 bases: TGTGCCAGCAGTTTTAGGGTGACAGGGCTCATGAACACTGAAGCTTTCTTT.

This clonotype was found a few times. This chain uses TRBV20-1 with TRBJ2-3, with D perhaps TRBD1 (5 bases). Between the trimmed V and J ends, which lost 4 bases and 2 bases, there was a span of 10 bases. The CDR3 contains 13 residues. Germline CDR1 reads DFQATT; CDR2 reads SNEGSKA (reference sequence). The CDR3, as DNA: TGCAGTGCTATATACAGGCCCACAGATACGCAGTATTTT. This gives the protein CSAIYRPTDTQYF.

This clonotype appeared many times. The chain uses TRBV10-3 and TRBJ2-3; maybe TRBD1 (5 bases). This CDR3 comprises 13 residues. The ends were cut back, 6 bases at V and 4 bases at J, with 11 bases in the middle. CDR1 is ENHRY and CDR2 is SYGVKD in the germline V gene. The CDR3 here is CAIRLKGADTQYF. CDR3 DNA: TGTGCCATCAGGTTGAAAGGGGCAGATACGCAGTATTTT.

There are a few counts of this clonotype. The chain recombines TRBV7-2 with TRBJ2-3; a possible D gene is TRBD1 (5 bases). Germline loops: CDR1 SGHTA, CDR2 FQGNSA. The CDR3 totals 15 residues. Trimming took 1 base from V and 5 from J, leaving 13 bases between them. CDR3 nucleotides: TGTGCCAGCAGCTTAGTAGGTCAGGGCGGAGATACGCAGTATTTT. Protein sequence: CASSLVGQGGDTQYF.

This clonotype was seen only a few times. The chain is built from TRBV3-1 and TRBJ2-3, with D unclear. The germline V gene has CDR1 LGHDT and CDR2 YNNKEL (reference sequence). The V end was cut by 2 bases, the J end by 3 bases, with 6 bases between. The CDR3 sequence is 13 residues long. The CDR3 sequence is CASSQSYTDTQYF. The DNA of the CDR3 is TGTGCCAGCAGCCAATCCTATACAGATACGCAGTATTTT.

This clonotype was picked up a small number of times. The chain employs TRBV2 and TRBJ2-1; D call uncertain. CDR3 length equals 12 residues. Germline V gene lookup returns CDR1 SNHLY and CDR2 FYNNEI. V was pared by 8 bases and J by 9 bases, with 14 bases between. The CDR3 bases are TGTGCCAGCCTAAAGGGTCAATTTGAGCAGTTCTTC. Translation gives CASLKGQFEQFF.

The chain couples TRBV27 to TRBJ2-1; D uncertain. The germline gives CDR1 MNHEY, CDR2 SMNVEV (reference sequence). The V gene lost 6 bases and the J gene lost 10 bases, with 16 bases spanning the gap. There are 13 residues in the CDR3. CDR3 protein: CASSPGWATEQFF. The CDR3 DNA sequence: TGTGCCAGCAGCCCCGGCTGGGCCACCGAGCAGTTCTTC.

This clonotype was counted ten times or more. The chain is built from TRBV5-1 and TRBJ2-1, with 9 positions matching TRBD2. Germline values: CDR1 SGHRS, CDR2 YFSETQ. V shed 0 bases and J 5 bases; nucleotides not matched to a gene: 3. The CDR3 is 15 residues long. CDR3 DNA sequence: TGCGCCAGCAGCTTGGAGACTAGCGGACACAATGAGCAGTTCTTC. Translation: CASSLETSGHNEQFF.

CDR3 sequence: CAISDGSSGSQDTQYF. The DNA for the CDR3 is TGTGCCATCAGTGATGGTTCTAGCGGCAGTCAAGATACGCAGTATTTT. The rearrangement links TRBV10-3 to TRBJ2-3, with 7 bases identical to TRBD2. The CDR3 covers 16 residues. V lost 3 bases and J lost 5; bases outside the gene matches: 11. Germline CDR1 reads ENHRY; CDR2 reads SYGVKD.

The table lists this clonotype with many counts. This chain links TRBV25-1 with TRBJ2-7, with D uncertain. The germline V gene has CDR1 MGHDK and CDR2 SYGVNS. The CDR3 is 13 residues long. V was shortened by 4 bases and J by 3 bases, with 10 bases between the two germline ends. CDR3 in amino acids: CASSVKAGYEQYF. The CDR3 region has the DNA TGTGCCAGCAGTGTCAAGGCAGGCTACGAGCAGTACTTC.

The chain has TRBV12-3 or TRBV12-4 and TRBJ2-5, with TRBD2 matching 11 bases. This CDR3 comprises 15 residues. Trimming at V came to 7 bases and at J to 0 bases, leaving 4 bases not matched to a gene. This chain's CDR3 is CASNRLAGNQETQYF. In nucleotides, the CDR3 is TGTGCCAGCAACAGACTAGCGGGGAACCAAGAGACCCAGTACTTC.

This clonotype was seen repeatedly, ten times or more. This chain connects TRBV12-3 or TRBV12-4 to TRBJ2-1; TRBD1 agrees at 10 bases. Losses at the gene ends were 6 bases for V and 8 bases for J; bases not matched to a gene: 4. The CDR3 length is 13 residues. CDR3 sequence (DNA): TGTGCCAGCAGCAGGACAGGGGGGGATGAGCAGTTCTTC. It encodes CASSRTGGDEQFF.

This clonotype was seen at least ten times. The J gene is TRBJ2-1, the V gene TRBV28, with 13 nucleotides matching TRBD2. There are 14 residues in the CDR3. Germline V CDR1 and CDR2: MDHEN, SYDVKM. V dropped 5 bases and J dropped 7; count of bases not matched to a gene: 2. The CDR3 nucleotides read TGTGCCAGCAGTCCGACTAGCGGGAGGAATGAGCAGTTCTTC. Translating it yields CASSPTSGRNEQFF.

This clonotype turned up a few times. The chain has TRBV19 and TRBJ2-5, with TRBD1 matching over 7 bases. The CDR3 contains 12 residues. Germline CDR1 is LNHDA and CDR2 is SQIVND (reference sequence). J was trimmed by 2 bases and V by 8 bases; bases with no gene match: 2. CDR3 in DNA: TGTGCCAGTTGGGACAGACAAGAGACCCAGTACTTC. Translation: CASWDRQETQYF. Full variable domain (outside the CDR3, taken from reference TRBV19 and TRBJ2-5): DGGITQSPKYLFRKEGQNVTLSCEQNLNHDAMYWYRQDPGQGLRLIYYSQIVNDFQKGDIAEGYSVSREKKESFPLTVTSAQKNPTAFYLCASWDRQETQYFGPGTRLLVL.

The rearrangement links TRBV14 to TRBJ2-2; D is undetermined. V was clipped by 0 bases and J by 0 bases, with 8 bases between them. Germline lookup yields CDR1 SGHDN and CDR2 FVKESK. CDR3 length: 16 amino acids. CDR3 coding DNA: TGTGCCAGCAGCCAAGACGTGAGATCGAACACCGGGGAGCTGTTTTTT. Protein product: CASSQDVRSNTGELFF.